The clone carrying this T cell receptor beta chain was observed a handful of times. Antigen specificity is unknown. The data stem from a study of beta chain features in type 1 diabetes. Points from the study as a whole: Significant though moderate, a shortening of TCRB CDR3s appeared in all four CD4+ subsets of Type 1 diabetes patients.

This CDR3 is built from 14 residues. Germline-derived CDR1 and CDR2 are MGHDK and SYGVNS. V lost 6 bases to trimming and J lost 3 bases; unmatched junction nucleotides: 6. The sequenced template was cDNA made from the entire isolated RNA. Clones were read by immunoSEQ multiplex PCR, and TCRdb kept only the in-frame ones, dropping some. The table lists around 600,000 clones, around 12% of them singletons. The J gene is TRBJ2-7, the V gene TRBV25-1; TRBD2 aligns across 9 bases. The sample comprised naive CD4+ T cells from blood. This TCR was sampled from a man younger than 40 with type 1 diabetes. The CDR3 nucleotides are TGTGCCAGCAGCCAGGGACTAGCCGGCTACGAGCAGTACTTC. Its protein product is CASSQGLAGYEQYF.